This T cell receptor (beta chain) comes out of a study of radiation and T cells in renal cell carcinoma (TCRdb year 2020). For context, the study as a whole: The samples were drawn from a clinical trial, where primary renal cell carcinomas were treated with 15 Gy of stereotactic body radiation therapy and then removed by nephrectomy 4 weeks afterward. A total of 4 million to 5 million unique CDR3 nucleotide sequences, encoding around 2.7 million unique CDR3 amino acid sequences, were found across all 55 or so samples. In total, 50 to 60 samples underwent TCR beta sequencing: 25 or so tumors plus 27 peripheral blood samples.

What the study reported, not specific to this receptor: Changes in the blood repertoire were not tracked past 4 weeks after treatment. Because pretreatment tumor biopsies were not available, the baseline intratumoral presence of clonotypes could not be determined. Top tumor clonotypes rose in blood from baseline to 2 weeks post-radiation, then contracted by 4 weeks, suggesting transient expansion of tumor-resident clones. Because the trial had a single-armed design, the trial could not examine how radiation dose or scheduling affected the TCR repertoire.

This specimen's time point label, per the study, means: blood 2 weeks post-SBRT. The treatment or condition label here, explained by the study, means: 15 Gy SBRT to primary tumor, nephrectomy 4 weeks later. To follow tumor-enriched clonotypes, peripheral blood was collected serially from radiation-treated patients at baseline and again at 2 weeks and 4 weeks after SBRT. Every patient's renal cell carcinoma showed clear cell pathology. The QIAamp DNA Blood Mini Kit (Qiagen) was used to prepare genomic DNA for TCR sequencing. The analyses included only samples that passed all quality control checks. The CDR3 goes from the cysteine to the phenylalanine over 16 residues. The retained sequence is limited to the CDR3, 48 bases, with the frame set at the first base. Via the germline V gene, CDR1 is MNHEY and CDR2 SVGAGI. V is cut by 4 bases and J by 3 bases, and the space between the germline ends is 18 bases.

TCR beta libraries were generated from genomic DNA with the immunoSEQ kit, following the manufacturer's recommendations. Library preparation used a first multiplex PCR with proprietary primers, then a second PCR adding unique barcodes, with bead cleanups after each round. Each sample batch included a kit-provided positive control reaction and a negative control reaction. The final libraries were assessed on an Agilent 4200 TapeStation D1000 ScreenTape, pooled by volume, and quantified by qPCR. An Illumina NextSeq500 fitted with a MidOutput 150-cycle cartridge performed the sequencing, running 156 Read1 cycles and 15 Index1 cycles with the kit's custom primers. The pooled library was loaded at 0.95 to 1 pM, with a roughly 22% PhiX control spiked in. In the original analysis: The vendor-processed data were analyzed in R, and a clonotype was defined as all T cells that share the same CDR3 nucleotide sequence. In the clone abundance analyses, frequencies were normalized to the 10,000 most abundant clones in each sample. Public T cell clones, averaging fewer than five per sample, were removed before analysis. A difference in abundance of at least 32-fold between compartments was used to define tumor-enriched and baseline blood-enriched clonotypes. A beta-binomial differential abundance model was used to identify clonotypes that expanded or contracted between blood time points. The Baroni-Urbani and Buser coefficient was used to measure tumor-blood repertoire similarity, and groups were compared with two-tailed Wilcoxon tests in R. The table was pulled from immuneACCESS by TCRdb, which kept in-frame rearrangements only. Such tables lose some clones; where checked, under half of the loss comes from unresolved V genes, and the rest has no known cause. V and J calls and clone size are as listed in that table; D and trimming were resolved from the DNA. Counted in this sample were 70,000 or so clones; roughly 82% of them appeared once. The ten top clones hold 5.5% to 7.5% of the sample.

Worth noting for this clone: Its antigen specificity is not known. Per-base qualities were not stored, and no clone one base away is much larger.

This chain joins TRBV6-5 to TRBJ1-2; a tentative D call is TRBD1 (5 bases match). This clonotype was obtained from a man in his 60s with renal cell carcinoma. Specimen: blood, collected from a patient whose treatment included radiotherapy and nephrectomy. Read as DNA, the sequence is TGTGCCAGCAGTTCCCATTACCCCCAGGGTCACTATGGCTACACCTTC. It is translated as CASSSHYPQGHYGYTF.